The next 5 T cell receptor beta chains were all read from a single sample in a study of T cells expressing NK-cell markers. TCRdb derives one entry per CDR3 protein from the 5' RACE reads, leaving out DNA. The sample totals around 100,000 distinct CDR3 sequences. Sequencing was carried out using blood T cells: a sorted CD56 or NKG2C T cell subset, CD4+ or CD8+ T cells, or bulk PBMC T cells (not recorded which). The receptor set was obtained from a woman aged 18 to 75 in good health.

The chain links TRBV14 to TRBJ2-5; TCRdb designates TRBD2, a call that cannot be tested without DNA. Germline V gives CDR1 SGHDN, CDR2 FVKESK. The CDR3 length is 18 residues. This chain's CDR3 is CASSSSLLSPGLQETQYF.

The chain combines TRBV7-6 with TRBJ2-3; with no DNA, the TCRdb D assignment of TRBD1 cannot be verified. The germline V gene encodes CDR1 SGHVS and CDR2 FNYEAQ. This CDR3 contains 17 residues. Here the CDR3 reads CASSLSPDTDLTDTQYF.

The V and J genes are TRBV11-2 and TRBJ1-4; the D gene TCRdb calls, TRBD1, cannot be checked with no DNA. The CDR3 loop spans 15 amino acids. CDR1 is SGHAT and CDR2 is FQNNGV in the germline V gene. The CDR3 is CASSAPGAPLEKLFF.

CDR3 sequence reads: CASSLGTKHTQYF. The chain recombines TRBV28 with TRBJ2-3. The CDR3 is 13 amino acids. In germline, CDR1 is MDHEN, CDR2 SYDVKM.

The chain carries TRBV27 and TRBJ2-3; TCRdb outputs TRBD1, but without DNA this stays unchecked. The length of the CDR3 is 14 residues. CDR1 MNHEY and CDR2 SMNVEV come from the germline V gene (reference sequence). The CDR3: CASTPGGLGDTQYF.